The clone carrying this T cell receptor (beta chain) was seen more than once but under ten times. The CDR3 is 14 residues long. Germline CDR1 is LNHDA and CDR2 is SQIVND (reference sequence). With V trimmed by 4 bases and J by 8 bases, 3 bases remained unmatched. This record comes from a study of blood T cell repertoires in COVID-19. Whole-study context: Samples representing acute and convalescent COVID-19 were sourced from the United States, Italy and Spain.

Some clones are missing from TCRdb's copy, which holds only in-frame ones; the method was immunoSEQ multiplex PCR. Among 70,000 to 80,000 clones listed, 86% were seen once. The source material was peripheral blood. The chain combines TRBV19 with TRBJ1-6; 9 bases line up with TRBD1. The receptor was isolated from a woman in her sixties or seventies with acute or convalescent COVID-19. The CDR3 coding sequence is TGTGCCAGTAGTACCAGACAGGGGGATTCACCCCTCCACTTT. It encodes CASSTRQGDSPLHF.